What follows describes a single TCR beta chain. V was trimmed by 7 bases and J by 2 bases, leaving 14 bases between them. CDR1 and CDR2 (germline): LNHDA, SQIVND (reference sequence). CDR3 size: 14 residues. The sample originates from a study of control samples from healthy donors and cancer patients. TCRdb's copy holds only in-frame clones and misses some; the assay was immunoSEQ multiplex PCR. Among around 180,000 clones listed, approximately 92% were seen once. The clonotype originates from a woman in her forties in good health. The chain combines TRBV19 with TRBJ2-5; weak D call: TRBD2 (6 bases). The material sequenced was blood. The CDR3 sequence: CASTPRGSQETQYF. CDR3 sequence (DNA): TGTGCCAGTACTCCCCGGGGGTCACAAGAGACCCAGTACTTC.